This section outlines one TCR beta chain sequence together with its context. Its matching antigen is unknown. Trimming took off 1 base at V and 8 bases at J, with 9 bases between the two ends. Germline loops: CDR1 SGHVS, CDR2 FQNEAQ. The CDR3 spans 13 residues. This sample was taken from a study of cytotoxic CD8 clonotypes in ibrutinib-treated CLL. The study, taken as a whole, reports: Measured clonality at baseline was greater than in age-matched healthy donors and tracked with circulating CD8+ T-cell counts. Contraction or stability on treatment was seen for public clonotypes, which were uncommon.

Generated by immunoSEQ multiplex PCR, the TCRdb table keeps only in-frame clones and is missing some. The sample lists approximately 40,000 clones; around 70% were seen once. This chain uses TRBV7-8 with TRBJ2-4, with D perhaps TRBD1 (6 bases). The source material was PBMCs, sampled at disease progression, from a patient treated with ibrutinib. The clonotype originates from a human donor with chronic lymphocytic leukemia. CDR3: CASSLGEGDIQYF. In DNA form, the CDR3 reads TGTGCCAGCAGCTTAGGAGAGGGGGACATTCAGTACTTC. Complete variable domain (other parts from reference TRBV7-8 and TRBJ2-4): GAGVSQSPRYKVAKRGQDVALRCDPISGHVSLFWYQQALGQGPEFLTYFQNEAQLDKSGLPSDRFFAERPEGSVSTLKIQRTQQEDSAVYLCASSLGEGDIQYFGAGTRLSVL.